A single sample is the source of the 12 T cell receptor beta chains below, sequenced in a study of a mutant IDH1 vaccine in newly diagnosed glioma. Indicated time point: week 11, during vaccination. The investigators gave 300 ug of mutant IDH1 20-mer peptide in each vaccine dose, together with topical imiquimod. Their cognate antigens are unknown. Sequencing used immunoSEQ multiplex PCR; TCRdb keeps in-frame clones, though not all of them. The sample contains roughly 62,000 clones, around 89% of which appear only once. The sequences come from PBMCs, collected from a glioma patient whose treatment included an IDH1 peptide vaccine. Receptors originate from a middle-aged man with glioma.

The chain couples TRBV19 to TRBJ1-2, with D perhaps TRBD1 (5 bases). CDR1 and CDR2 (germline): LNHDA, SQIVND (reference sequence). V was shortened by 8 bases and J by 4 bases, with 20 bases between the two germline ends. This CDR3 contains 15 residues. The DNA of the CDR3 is TGTGCCAGTTTACCGGGACGTCAATCTCGCTATGGCTACACCTTC. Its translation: CASLPGRQSRYGYTF.

The CDR3 DNA sequence: TGTGCCATCAGTGAGTCGGGGACTAACGGCGGAAAACTGTTTTTT. Encoded protein: CAISESGTNGGKLFF. The V gene is TRBV10-3, the J gene TRBJ1-4, with D maybe TRBD1 (5 bases). This CDR3 spans 15 amino acids. Germline V gene lookup returns CDR1 ENHRY and CDR2 SYGVKD. V lost 0 bases to trimming and J lost 10 bases, with 15 bases between them.

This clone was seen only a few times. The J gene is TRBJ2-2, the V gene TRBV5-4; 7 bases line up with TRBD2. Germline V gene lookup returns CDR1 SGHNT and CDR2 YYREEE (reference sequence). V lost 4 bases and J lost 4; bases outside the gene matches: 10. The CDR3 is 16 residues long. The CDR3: CASSVGPGGITGELFF. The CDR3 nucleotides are TGTGCCAGCAGCGTCGGCCCCGGGGGGATCACCGGGGAGCTGTTTTTT.

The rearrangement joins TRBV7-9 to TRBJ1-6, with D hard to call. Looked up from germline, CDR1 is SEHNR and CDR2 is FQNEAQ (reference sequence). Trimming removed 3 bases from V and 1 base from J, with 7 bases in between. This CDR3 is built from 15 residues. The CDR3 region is CASSLLGSYNSPLHF. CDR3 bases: TGTGCCAGCAGCTTGTTGGGGTCCTATAATTCACCCCTCCACTTT.

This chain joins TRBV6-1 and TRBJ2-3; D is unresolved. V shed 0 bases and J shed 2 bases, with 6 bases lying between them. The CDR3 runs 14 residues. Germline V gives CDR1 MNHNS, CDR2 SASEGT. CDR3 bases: TGTGCCAGCAGTGAAGCATTTTACACAGATACGCAGTATTTT. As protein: CASSEAFYTDTQYF.

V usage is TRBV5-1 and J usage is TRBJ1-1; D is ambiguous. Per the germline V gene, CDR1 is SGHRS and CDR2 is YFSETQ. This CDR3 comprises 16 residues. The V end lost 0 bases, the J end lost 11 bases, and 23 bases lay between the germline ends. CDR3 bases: TGCGCCAGCAGCTTGGAAGGTTCTAGGTTCTTTTTTGGGGCTTTCTTT. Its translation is CASSLEGSRFFFGAFF. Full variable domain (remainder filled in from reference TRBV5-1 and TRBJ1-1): KAGVTQTPRYLIKTRGQQVTLSCSPISGHRSVSWYQQTPGQGLQFLFEYFSETQRNKGNFPGRFSGRQFSNSRSEMNVSTLELGDSALYLCASSLEGSRFFFGAFFGQGTRLTVV.

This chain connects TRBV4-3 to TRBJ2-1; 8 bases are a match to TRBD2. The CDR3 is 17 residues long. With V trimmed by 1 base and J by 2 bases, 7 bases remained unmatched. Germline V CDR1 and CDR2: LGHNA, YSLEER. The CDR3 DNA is TGCGCCAGCAGCCAAGTAGGTGGGACTAGGGCCTACAATGAGCAGTTCTTC. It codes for CASSQVGGTRAYNEQFF.

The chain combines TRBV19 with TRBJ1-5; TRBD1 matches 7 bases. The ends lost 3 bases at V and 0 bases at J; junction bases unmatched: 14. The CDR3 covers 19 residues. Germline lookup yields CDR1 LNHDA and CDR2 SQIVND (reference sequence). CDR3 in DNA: TGTGCCAGTAGTATCCGGAGCACCGGGACAGATCATAGCAATCAGCCCCAGCATTTT. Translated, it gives CASSIRSTGTDHSNQPQHF.

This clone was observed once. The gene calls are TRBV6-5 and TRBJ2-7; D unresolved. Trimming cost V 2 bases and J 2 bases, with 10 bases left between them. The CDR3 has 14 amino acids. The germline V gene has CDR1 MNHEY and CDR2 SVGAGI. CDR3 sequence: CASSYVAEAYEQYF. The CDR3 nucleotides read TGTGCCAGCAGTTACGTGGCAGAAGCCTACGAGCAGTACTTC.

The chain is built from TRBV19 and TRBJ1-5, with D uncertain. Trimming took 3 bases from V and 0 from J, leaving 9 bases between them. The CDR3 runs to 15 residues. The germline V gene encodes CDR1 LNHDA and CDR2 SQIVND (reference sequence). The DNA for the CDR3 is TGTGCCAGTAGTATTGAGAGCATTAGCAATCAGCCCCAGCATTTT. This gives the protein CASSIESISNQPQHF.

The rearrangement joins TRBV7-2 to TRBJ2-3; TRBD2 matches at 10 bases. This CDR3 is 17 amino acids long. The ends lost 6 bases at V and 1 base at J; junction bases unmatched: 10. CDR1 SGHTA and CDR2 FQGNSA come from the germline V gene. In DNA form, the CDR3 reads TGTGCCAGCAGGGGAAGAGCGGGAGGGCTTGGCACAGATACGCAGTATTTT. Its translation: CASRGRAGGLGTDTQYF.

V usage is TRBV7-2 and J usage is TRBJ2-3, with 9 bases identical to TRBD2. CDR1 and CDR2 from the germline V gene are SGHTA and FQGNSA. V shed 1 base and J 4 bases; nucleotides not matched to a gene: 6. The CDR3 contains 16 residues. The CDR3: CASSLVLSGRPDTQYF. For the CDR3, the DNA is TGTGCCAGCAGCTTAGTCCTTAGCGGGAGACCAGATACGCAGTATTTT.